Included here is one T cell receptor (beta chain) sequence, with context. These donors, healthy bone marrow donors, were studied. This sample is drawn from a study of cytomegalovirus exposure and HLA in healthy donors. Study details: An earlier analysis found some 100 million unique TCR beta sequences from 150 million to 200 million T cells.

Use of 60 Vbeta and 13 Jbeta primers characterized the PCR. Assay used: immunoSEQ multiplex PCR; TCRdb lists only in-frame clones, some missing. The data show some 200,000 clones, with about 80% seen just once and over 2.5% held by the top ten. This receptor was taken from a woman between 50 and 59 years old in good health and CMV-seropositive. The specimen sequenced was PBMCs.

This CDR3 reads CAISGSSGGQETQYF. CDR3 in DNA: TGTGCCATCAGTGGGTCTAGCGGGGGCCAAGAGACCCAGTACTTC. This chain links TRBV10-3 with TRBJ2-5, with 10 bases matching TRBD2. The V segment lost 4 bases and the J segment 1 base; nucleotides outside the gene matches: 3. CDR3 length: 15 residues. Per the germline V gene, CDR1 is ENHRY and CDR2 is SYGVKD.